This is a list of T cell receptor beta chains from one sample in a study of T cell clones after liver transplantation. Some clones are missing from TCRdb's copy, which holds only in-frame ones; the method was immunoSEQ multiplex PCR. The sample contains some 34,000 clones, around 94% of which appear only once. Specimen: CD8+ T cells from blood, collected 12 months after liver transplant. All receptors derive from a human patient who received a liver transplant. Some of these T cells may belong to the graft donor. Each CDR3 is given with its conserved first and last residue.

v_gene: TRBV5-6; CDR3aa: CASSSVAGDYNEQFF
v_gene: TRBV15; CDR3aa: CATSRGGFNQPQHF
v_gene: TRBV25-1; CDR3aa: CASSARTGEGEAFF
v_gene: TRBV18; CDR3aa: CASSPPVASYGYTF
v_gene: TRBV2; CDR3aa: CASKETQYF
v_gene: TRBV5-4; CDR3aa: CASSSQGGPTDTQYF
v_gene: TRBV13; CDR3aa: CASSGPGLAGLLSYEQYF
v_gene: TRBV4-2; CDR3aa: CASSQEFGTGGTDTQYF
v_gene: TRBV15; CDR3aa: CATASLGGVPPGANVLTF
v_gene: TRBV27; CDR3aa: CASSSNAPTGGGGYTF
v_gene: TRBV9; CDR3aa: CASSVAGPDSHEQFF
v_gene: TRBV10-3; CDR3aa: CAIRSKGPSPNEQFF
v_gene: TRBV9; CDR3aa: CASSSQGDSWNGYTF
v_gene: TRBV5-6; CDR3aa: CASSLLAGEAFF
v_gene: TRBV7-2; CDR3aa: CASSLRREETQYF
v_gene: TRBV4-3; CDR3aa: CASSQDPSEGEAHEQYF
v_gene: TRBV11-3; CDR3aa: CASSSPWEREGLNGELFF
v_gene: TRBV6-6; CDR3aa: CASSYYWEGENNEQFF